Presented here are 9 T cell receptor beta chains from one specimen sequenced in a study of cytomegalovirus exposure and HLA in healthy donors. With 60 Vbeta and 13 Jbeta primers, the PCR was carried out. This table comes from immunoSEQ multiplex PCR, and its TCRdb copy is limited to in-frame clones, with some not included. This sample has around 150,000 clones, with approximately 61% found just once. Input material: PBMCs. These receptors were obtained from a human donor in good health.

This CDR3 is CASSLSGGRNQPQHF. CDR3 coding DNA: TGCGCCAGCAGCTTATCCGGGGGGCGCAATCAGCCCCAGCATTTT. This chain connects TRBV5-1 to TRBJ1-5; tentative D call: TRBD1 (6 bases). Germline loops: CDR1 SGHRS, CDR2 YFSETQ. The V gene lost 2 bases and the J gene lost 2 bases, with 11 bases spanning the gap. The CDR3 is 15 amino acids.

The chain uses TRBV6-1 and TRBJ1-2; D is unclear. The V end lost 5 bases, the J end lost 2 bases, and 12 bases lay between the germline ends. This CDR3 has 14 residues. Germline CDR1 is MNHNS and CDR2 is SASEGT. The chain's CDR3 is CASSSAVGNYGYTF. The CDR3 nucleotides are TGTGCCAGCAGTTCCGCGGTTGGGAACTATGGCTACACCTTC.

In this sample, this clone turned up a few times. The chain has TRBV27 and TRBJ1-4; no definite D call. V lost 4 bases to trimming and J lost 8 bases, with 14 bases between them. The germline gives CDR1 MNHEY, CDR2 SMNVEV (reference sequence). There are 14 residues in the CDR3. The CDR3 nucleotides read TGTGCCAGCAGTTCAGGAGGGAATGTAGAAAAACTGTTTTTT. Encoded protein: CASSSGGNVEKLFF.

This chain connects TRBV6-4 to TRBJ2-6, with D unresolved. Germline CDR1 is MRHNA and CDR2 is SNTAGT. V was clipped by 2 bases and J by 5 bases, with 7 bases between them. This CDR3 is built from 14 residues. In DNA, the CDR3 is TGTGCCAGCAGTGACAGTCCTAGGGCCAACGTCCTGACTTTC. Translating it yields CASSDSPRANVLTF.

The J gene is TRBJ2-1, the V gene TRBV11-3; D ambiguous. Germline CDR1 reads SGHNT; CDR2 reads YENEEA. The CDR3 spans 19 residues. Trimming left V 1 base short and J 4 bases short, with 23 bases between. This chain's CDR3 is CASSLGNLVFGDMYNEQFF. As DNA, the CDR3 is TGTGCCAGCAGCTTAGGTAATCTGGTTTTTGGAGATATGTACAATGAGCAGTTCTTC.

This chain uses TRBV11-3 with TRBJ1-4, with 7 bases lining up with TRBD1. The germline V gene has CDR1 SGHNT and CDR2 YENEEA. The junction had 11 bases not matched to a gene; V was cut back by 5 bases and J by 5 bases. This CDR3 spans 16 amino acids. CDR3 region: CASSLHTDRPNEKLFF. CDR3 coding DNA: TGTGCCAGCAGCCTACACACGGACAGGCCAAATGAAAAACTGTTTTTT.

The chain links TRBV19 to TRBJ1-2; 10 bases agree with TRBD1. Germline V gene lookup returns CDR1 LNHDA and CDR2 SQIVND (reference sequence). There are 14 residues in the CDR3. Unmatched junction bases numbered 0, after V lost 3 bases and J lost 2 bases. CDR3 DNA sequence: TGTGCCAGTAGTATGACAGGGGGCAACTATGGCTACACCTTC. It is translated as CASSMTGGNYGYTF.

This clone was recorded only once. V gene TRBV28 combines with J gene TRBJ2-1; 7 nucleotides agree with TRBD1. Germline loops: CDR1 MDHEN, CDR2 SYDVKM. The CDR3 consists of 14 residues. V shed 6 bases and J 3 bases; nucleotides not matched to a gene: 5. The CDR3 sequence: CASRRTGFYNEQFF. The CDR3, as DNA: TGTGCCAGCAGGCGGACAGGATTCTACAATGAGCAGTTCTTC.

The V and J genes are TRBV7-3 and TRBJ2-7; 9 nucleotides line up with TRBD1. With 4 bases clipped from V and 6 bases from J, the junction kept 7 bases outside the gene matches. The CDR3 spans 14 residues. From germline, CDR1 is SGHTA and CDR2 FQGTGA. CDR3 sequence reads: CASSSGTGTGEQYF. In nucleotides, the CDR3 is TGTGCCAGCAGCTCCGGGACAGGGACCGGCGAGCAGTACTTC.